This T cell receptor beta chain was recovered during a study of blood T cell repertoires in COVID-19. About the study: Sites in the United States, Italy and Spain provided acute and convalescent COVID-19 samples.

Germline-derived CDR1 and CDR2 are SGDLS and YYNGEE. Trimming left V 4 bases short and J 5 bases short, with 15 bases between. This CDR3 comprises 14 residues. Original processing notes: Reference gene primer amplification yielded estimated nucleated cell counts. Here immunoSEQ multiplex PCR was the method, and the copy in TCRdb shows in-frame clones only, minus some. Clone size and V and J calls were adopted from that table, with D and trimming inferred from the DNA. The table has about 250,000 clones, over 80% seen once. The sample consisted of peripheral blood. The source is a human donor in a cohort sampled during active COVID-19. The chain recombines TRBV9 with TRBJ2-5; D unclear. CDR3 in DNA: TGTGCCAGCAGCCCTCGAGAGGTAATGGAGACCCAGTACTTC. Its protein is CASSPREVMETQYF.